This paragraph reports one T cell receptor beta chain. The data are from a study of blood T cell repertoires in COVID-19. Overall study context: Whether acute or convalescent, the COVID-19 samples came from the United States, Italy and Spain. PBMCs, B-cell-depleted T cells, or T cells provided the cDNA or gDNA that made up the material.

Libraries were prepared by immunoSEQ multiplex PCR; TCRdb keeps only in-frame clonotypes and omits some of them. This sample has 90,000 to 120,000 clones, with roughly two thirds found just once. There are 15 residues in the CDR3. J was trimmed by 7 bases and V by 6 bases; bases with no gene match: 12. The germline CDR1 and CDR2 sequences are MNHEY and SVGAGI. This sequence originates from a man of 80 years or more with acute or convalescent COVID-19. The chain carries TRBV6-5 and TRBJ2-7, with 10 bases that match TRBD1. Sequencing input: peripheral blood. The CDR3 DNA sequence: TGTGCCAGCAGCAGGGGAGGGGACAGGGGAGGAGAGCAGTACTTC. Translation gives CASSRGGDRGGEQYF.